The present entry profiles one T cell receptor (beta chain) with its context. Its antigen is unidentified. These data come from a study of identical twins. The study's findings and limits: Out-of-frame alpha sequences shared by twins were enriched for low generation probability. Invariant MAIT and iNKT cells are populations that could partly confound zero-insertion analyses. Fewer insertions were carried by abundant cord blood beta clonotypes, but none was seen in memory repertoires.

TCRdb processed the 5' RACE reads anew with MiXCR; each CDR3 protein has one entry. This sample has about 460,000 distinct CDR3 sequences; 14% occur once, and the top ten carry about 0.52%. Germline CDR1 is SGHRS and CDR2 is YFSETQ. V was pared by 0 bases and J by 8 bases, with 6 bases of the junction left unmatched. The length of the CDR3 is 14 residues. Separately, the same data were catalogued under a study of yellow fever vaccine responses in identical twins.

The sequence was collected from a woman younger than 35 in good health. Sequenced input: CD4+ T cells sorted from blood. J is TRBJ1-2 and V is TRBV5-1, with TRBD1 matching 8 bases. The CDR3: CASSLGGTGDGYTF. CDR3 nucleotides: TGCGCCAGCAGCTTGGGGGGGACAGGTGACGGCTACACCTTC.